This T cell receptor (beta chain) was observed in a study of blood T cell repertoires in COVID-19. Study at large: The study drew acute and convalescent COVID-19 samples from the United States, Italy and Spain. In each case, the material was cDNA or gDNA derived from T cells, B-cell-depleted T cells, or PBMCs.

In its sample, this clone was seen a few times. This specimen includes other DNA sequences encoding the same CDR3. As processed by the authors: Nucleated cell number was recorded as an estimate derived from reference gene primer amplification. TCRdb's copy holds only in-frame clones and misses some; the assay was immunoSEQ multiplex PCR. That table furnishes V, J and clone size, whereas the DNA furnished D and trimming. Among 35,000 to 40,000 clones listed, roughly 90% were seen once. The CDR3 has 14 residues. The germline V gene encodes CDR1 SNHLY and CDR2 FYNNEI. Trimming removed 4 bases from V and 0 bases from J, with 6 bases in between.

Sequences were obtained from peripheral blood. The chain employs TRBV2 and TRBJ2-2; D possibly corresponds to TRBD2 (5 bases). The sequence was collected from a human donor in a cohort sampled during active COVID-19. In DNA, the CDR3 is TGTGCCAGCAGTGCGGGAACGAACACCGGGGAGCTGTTTTTT. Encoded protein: CASSAGTNTGELFF.